These 10 T cell receptor beta chains share one sample of origin, sequenced in a study of beta chain features in type 1 diabetes. As every portion of the isolated RNA was reverse transcribed, the sequencing read expressed TCRB transcripts. The protocol was immunoSEQ multiplex PCR, while the TCRdb copy is restricted to in-frame clones and leaves out a portion. The sample shows 150,000 or so clones, around 10% of them seen only once. Sequenced sample: central memory CD4+ T cells from blood. The receptors were sampled from a man aged 18 to 29 in good health.

This chain uses TRBV5-1 with TRBJ1-1; D gene ambiguous. CDR1 SGHRS and CDR2 YFSETQ come from the germline V gene. The V gene lost 6 bases and the J gene lost 1 base, with 10 bases spanning the gap. This CDR3 comprises 13 residues. The CDR3, as DNA: TGCGCCAGCATGGTTATGGGGAACACTGAAGCTTTCTTT. Translating gives CASMVMGNTEAFF.

The CDR3 sequence is CASRGHVADEQFF. CDR3 sequence (DNA): TGTGCCAGCAGGGGGCACGTAGCTGATGAGCAGTTCTTC. The chain carries TRBV28 and TRBJ2-1; a possible D gene is TRBD1 (5 bases). Germline assignment: CDR1 MDHEN and CDR2 SYDVKM. Trimming removed 6 bases at V and 8 bases at J, with 14 bases between. There are 13 residues in the CDR3.

About this clone: A much larger clone lies one base from this, so it may be a read error. Distinct nucleotide sequences in the sample also encode this CDR3. The chain joins TRBV30 to TRBJ1-5; tentative D call: TRBD1 (5 bases). The CDR3 sequence is 15 residues long. Between the trimmed V and J ends, which lost 1 base and 5 bases, there was a span of 15 bases. Per the germline V gene, CDR1 is GTSNPN and CDR2 is SVGIG (reference sequence). The CDR3 nucleotides are TGTGCCTGGAGTGGAGGGACCACGGGGCATCAGCCCCAGCATTTT. Translated, it gives CAWSGGTTGHQPQHF.

The chain combines TRBV7-9 with TRBJ2-7; D is possibly TRBD1 (6 bases). Germline CDR1 and CDR2: SEHNR and FQNEAQ (reference sequence). Trimming left V 3 bases short and J 10 bases short, with 13 bases between. The CDR3 has 12 residues. In DNA, the CDR3 is TGTGCCAGCAGCTTCGGACCTGGGACACAGTACTTC. Amino acid sequence: CASSFGPGTQYF.

This clone came up many times. The V and J genes are TRBV5-1 and TRBJ2-7, with no clear D. V lost 4 bases, J lost 3 bases, and 5 bases lay in between. This CDR3 is built from 11 residues. Germline V gene lookup returns CDR1 SGHRS and CDR2 YFSETQ. The CDR3 DNA is TGCGCCAGCAGCACCTACTACGAGCAGTACTTC. Its protein product is CASSTYYEQYF.

The chain combines TRBV29-1 with TRBJ2-7; 7 bases align to TRBD1. The trim removed 6 bases at V and 4 bases at J, leaving 12 bases unmatched. Germline V gene data show CDR1 as SQVTM and CDR2 as ANQGSEA. This CDR3 contains 14 residues. CDR3 in amino acids: CSVAGQVIQYEQYF. Written as DNA, the CDR3 is TGCAGCGTCGCAGGACAGGTCATACAGTACGAGCAGTACTTC.

This clone has at least ten counts. The chain employs TRBV4-2 and TRBJ2-2; D unclear. This CDR3 comprises 14 residues. Trimming removed 0 bases at V and 4 bases at J, with 6 bases between. Germline-derived CDR1 and CDR2 are LGHNA and YNFKEQ. The CDR3 DNA reads as TGTGCCAGCAGCCAAGAGAAGCTCACCGGGGAGCTGTTTTTT. This gives the protein CASSQEKLTGELFF.

This clone was detected only a few times. The chain joins TRBV29-1 to TRBJ2-7; 13 nucleotides align to TRBD2. Germline V lookup: CDR1 SQVTM, CDR2 ANQGSEA. V lost 4 bases to trimming and J lost 5 bases; unmatched junction nucleotides: 8. CDR3 length equals 15 residues. CDR3 sequence: CSVVGLAGSRDEQYF. The CDR3 DNA sequence: TGCAGCGTTGTGGGACTAGCGGGAAGTCGCGACGAGCAGTACTTC.

This chain joins TRBV5-6 and TRBJ1-4; 9 nucleotides align to TRBD1. CDR3 length equals 15 residues. The V gene's germline CDR1 is SGHDT and CDR2 YYEEEE. Trimming removed 4 bases from V and 12 bases from J; junction bases left unmatched: 13. CDR3 sequence: CASSVPGQGKVELFF. The DNA of the CDR3 is TGTGCCAGCAGCGTCCCGGGACAGGGAAAGGTGGAACTGTTTTTT. The full variable domain, completed using reference TRBV5-6 and TRBJ1-4, is DAGVTQSPTHLIKTRGQQVTLRCSPKSGHDTVSWYQQALGQGPQFIFQYYEEEERQRGNFPDRFSGHQFPNYSSELNVNALLLGDSALYLCASSVPGQGKVELFFGSGTQLSVL.

This clone was seen a handful of times. This CDR3 is also generated by other DNA sequences in the sample. The chain joins TRBV25-1 to TRBJ2-7, with 7 bases aligning to TRBD2. This CDR3 contains 12 residues. CDR1 and CDR2 (germline): MGHDK, SYGVNS. Trimming at V came to 4 bases and at J to 4 bases, leaving 1 base not matched to a gene. CDR3 sequence (DNA): TGTGCCAGCAGTGTGGGGGGGTACGAGCAGTACTTC. Its translation: CASSVGGYEQYF.